Listed below are T cell receptor beta chains from one sample, sequenced in a study of cytomegalovirus exposure and HLA in healthy donors. Generated by immunoSEQ multiplex PCR, the TCRdb table keeps only in-frame clones and is missing some. The sample contains 120,000 or so clones, over 70% of which appear only once. Material: PBMCs. These receptors all come from a man aged 35 to 55 in good health and CMV-seropositive. Both conserved end residues are part of each CDR3. Fields, in order: V gene, clone size, J gene, CDR3 protein. A clone size is listed for some rows: how often the clone was seen (once, few, many), or a class if it is expanded.

v_call: TRBV25-1
clone_size: .
j_call: TRBJ2-5
cdr3_aa: CASSEFRGAGETQYF

v_call: TRBV4-3
clone_size: .
j_call: TRBJ2-3
cdr3_aa: CASSRILANTDTQYF

v_call: TRBV30
clone_size: .
j_call: TRBJ2-7
cdr3_aa: CAWSVRQGALYEQYF

v_call: TRBV12-5
clone_size: .
j_call: TRBJ2-7
cdr3_aa: CASGPGRGYEQYF

v_call: TRBV14
clone_size: .
j_call: TRBJ2-7
cdr3_aa: CASSQEKAQWGNPSSYEQYF

v_call: TRBV29-1
clone_size: .
j_call: TRBJ2-7
cdr3_aa: CSVFAAGASYEQYF

v_call: TRBV10-3
clone_size: .
j_call: TRBJ2-7
cdr3_aa: CAISTQGGEQYF

v_call: TRBV10-1
clone_size: .
j_call: TRBJ2-2
cdr3_aa: CASSERGTEGTGELFF

v_call: TRBV9
clone_size: once
j_call: TRBJ2-7
cdr3_aa: CASSVETGDYEQYF

v_call: TRBV19
clone_size: .
j_call: TRBJ2-7
cdr3_aa: CASRLAGENSYEQYF

v_call: TRBV28
clone_size: few
j_call: TRBJ2-1
cdr3_aa: CASSLGGPNEQFF

v_call: TRBV11-3
clone_size: .
j_call: TRBJ1-1
cdr3_aa: CASSPATGPNTEAFF

v_call: TRBV5-5
clone_size: .
j_call: TRBJ2-7
cdr3_aa: CASSGTGQQGAVVEQYF

v_call: TRBV28
clone_size: .
j_call: TRBJ2-4
cdr3_aa: CADSGTGMIGSTKNIQYF

v_call: TRBV7-9
clone_size: .
j_call: TRBJ2-2
cdr3_aa: CASSLTGTRTGELFF

v_call: TRBV30
clone_size: .
j_call: TRBJ1-4
cdr3_aa: CACHGASLGKLFF

v_call: TRBV29-1
clone_size: .
j_call: TRBJ2-3
cdr3_aa: CSARGGGTDTQYF

v_call: TRBV7-2
clone_size: .
j_call: TRBJ1-1
cdr3_aa: CASSFPRTGTEAFF

v_call: TRBV14
clone_size: .
j_call: TRBJ1-6
cdr3_aa: CASSQDSDRGRDSPLHF

v_call: TRBV20-1
clone_size: .
j_call: TRBJ1-1
cdr3_aa: CSARRSAEAFF

v_call: TRBV10-3
clone_size: .
j_call: TRBJ2-7
cdr3_aa: CANSQVREGEQYF

v_call: TRBV4-1
clone_size: .
j_call: TRBJ2-1
cdr3_aa: CASSRGLAAYNEQFF

v_call: TRBV5-6
clone_size: .
j_call: TRBJ2-3
cdr3_aa: CASSLMSSRRGTDTQYF

v_call: TRBV5-1
clone_size: .
j_call: TRBJ2-5
cdr3_aa: CASSNERGLGTQYF

v_call: TRBV5-6
clone_size: .
j_call: TRBJ1-2
cdr3_aa: CASSRIQEDYGYTF

v_call: TRBV19
clone_size: .
j_call: TRBJ1-5
cdr3_aa: CASSIGRDQPQHF

v_call: TRBV7-2
clone_size: once
j_call: TRBJ1-5
cdr3_aa: CASSLYRNPNQPQHF

v_call: TRBV5-1
clone_size: .
j_call: TRBJ2-1
cdr3_aa: CASSLVASGGYNEQFF

v_call: TRBV2
clone_size: .
j_call: TRBJ2-3
cdr3_aa: CASTDGGDTQYF

v_call: TRBV27
clone_size: .
j_call: TRBJ2-3
cdr3_aa: CASEDGSRDTQYF

v_call: TRBV5-1
clone_size: .
j_call: TRBJ1-4
cdr3_aa: CASSPPLVDRAEKLFF

v_call: TRBV7-8
clone_size: few
j_call: TRBJ1-3
cdr3_aa: CASSGVEGIGGNTIYF

v_call: TRBV6-4
clone_size: once
j_call: TRBJ2-7
cdr3_aa: CASSAGGGDEQYF

v_call: TRBV2
clone_size: .
j_call: TRBJ1-1
cdr3_aa: CASALNTEAFF

v_call: TRBV28
clone_size: .
j_call: TRBJ1-1
cdr3_aa: CASTWGTGGSEAFF

v_call: TRBV6-6
clone_size: few
j_call: TRBJ2-1
cdr3_aa: CASRVGTGDNEQFF

v_call: TRBV5-1
clone_size: .
j_call: TRBJ1-2
cdr3_aa: CASRILIDGGYTF

v_call: TRBV5-6
clone_size: few
j_call: TRBJ2-5
cdr3_aa: CASSLPSSGGALEYF

v_call: TRBV7-8
clone_size: .
j_call: TRBJ2-2
cdr3_aa: CASSLLGNRGPGELFF

v_call: TRBV10-3
clone_size: .
j_call: TRBJ1-3
cdr3_aa: CAISEGQGKIAGNTIYF

v_call: TRBV7-9
clone_size: .
j_call: TRBJ2-5
cdr3_aa: CASSSGTGGVETQYF

v_call: TRBV7-6
clone_size: .
j_call: TRBJ2-1
cdr3_aa: CASSLSGLLGANEQFF

v_call: TRBV7-2
clone_size: .
j_call: TRBJ1-2
cdr3_aa: CASSLAGALGYTF

v_call: TRBV19
clone_size: few
j_call: TRBJ1-1
cdr3_aa: CASSLQDLNTEAFF

v_call: TRBV9
clone_size: .
j_call: TRBJ2-1
cdr3_aa: CASSVARASGRANYNEQFF